These T cell receptor beta chains were read from a single sample in a study of T-cell memory formation after mild COVID-19. TCRdb re-derived calls from the 5' RACE reads in MiXCR, one entry per CDR3 protein. The sample yields 540,000 or so distinct CDR3 sequences, roughly 20% seen once. The sequenced sample was PBMCs or a T cell subset sorted from them (not recorded which). The receptors here all came from an adult woman who had mild COVID-19 (a few samples of this study predate the infection). Cell type and time point are not known. Each CDR3 is given with its conserved first and last residue. The size entry is marked missing in some rows and otherwise reads once, few, many or a size class.

TRBV20-1	TRBJ2-3	15	NA	CSASDAGQGTDTQYF
TRBV12-3/TRBV12-4	TRBJ2-3	13	many	CASSLAGADTQYF
TRBV29-1	TRBJ2-7	17	NA	CSVGKLQGLAGVDEQYF
TRBV7-7	TRBJ2-1	13	few	CASSWTSGREQFF
TRBV6-2/TRBV6-3	TRBJ1-5	15	few	CASSERSGFNQPQHF
TRBV29-1	TRBJ2-1	13	NA	CSVMAGGGNEQFF
TRBV4-2	TRBJ2-1	14	many	CASSQVPSGNEQFF
TRBV4-1	TRBJ2-4	15	few	CASSPGLLAKNIQYF
TRBV13	TRBJ1-1	16	NA	CASSPAAGRRTTEAFF
TRBV20-1	TRBJ1-4	14	NA	CSASHDRAREKLIF
TRBV12-3/TRBV12-4	TRBJ2-7	14	NA	CASSLDRASDEQYF
TRBV3-1	TRBJ2-7	13	NA	CASSQDSRHEQYF
TRBV29-1	TRBJ1-4	14	few	CSVELGGAQGKLFF
TRBV7-6	TRBJ2-2	13	medium-sized	CASSLGTRGELFF
TRBV25-1	TRBJ2-3	13	many	CASWTSGADTQYF
TRBV7-2	TRBJ1-1	16	few	CASSLAPTGRGTEAFF
TRBV5-6	TRBJ2-2	15	few	CASSLGRTNTGELFF
TRBV29-1	TRBJ1-2	13	NA	CSVEEQGSHGYTF
TRBV4-1	TRBJ1-5	17	NA	CASSQSTGGHSNQPQHF
TRBV28	TRBJ2-3	16	NA	CASSFQGRLSTDTQYF